This TCR beta chain emerged from a study of cytomegalovirus exposure and HLA in healthy donors (dated by TCRdb to about 2017). Study-wide context: According to an earlier analysis of 587 of the donors, 150 million to 200 million T cells yielded 90 million to 130 million unique TCR beta sequences and approximately 300 Gb of sequence data. Roughly 300 gigabases of sequencing data and approximately 92 million unique TCR sequences made up an early release that covered 500 to 700 HLA-typed donors. The genetic ancestry cluster associated with self-reported Caucasian donors included 81% of the roughly 400 genotyped donors. The study aimed to test whether signatures of past pathogen exposure could be identified by cataloging public T cell receptors. Using immunosequencing, the study profiled T cell repertoires from about 610 subjects and related those repertoires to cytomegalovirus serostatus. Besides the first cohort of around 670 subjects, a separate validation cohort made up of roughly 130 different subjects was used. The study combined high-throughput TCR immunosequencing, statistical association of individual TCRs with disease status, and machine learning to predict cytomegalovirus infection status. A later analysis re-analyzed previously published TCR beta repertoires from 666 donors and added high-resolution HLA genotyping to study TCR occurrence patterns. Rather than drawing on any new phenotypic data, the later analysis identified candidate immune exposures from TCR beta sequences and the way those sequences occurred across donors. An earlier analysis of about 600 of the donors used high-throughput TCR beta sequencing to judge whether each TCR beta V gene segment behaved as functional or pseudogenic. Donor age, sex, ethnicity and CMV serostatus were compiled alongside the repertoire data. A later genetic analysis took genome-wide SNP genotypes for about 60% of the roughly 670 donors and used that subset as a discovery cohort. Every repertoire in the discovery cohort had been generated on one and the same sequencing platform. HLA typing included class I and class II loci at four-digit resolution. Typing coverage differed by locus: A, B, C, DRB1 and DQB1 were typed in roughly 620-630 donors, DQA1 in about 500, DPA1 in 600 to 610, and DPB1 in 400 to 490. Because of strong linkage in the cohort, four or five DR-DQ haplotypes were treated as single units for association and clustering. Among 350 to 400 genotyped donors of the cohort, an average of around 240,000 unique TCR beta nucleotide sequences were sequenced per donor, roughly a sixth of them non-productive. Points the paper makes about the study in general: The classifier was reported to diagnose cytomegalovirus status with high specificity and sensitivity in both the original cohort and the validation cohort. A later analysis associated approximately 17,000 TCR beta sequences with specific HLA alleles at a false discovery rate of 0.05. In a later analysis, the rate of TCR association differed among HLA loci, with DRB1 alleles having the most associated TCRs and HLA-C alleles having the fewest. In an earlier analysis of some 540 of the donors, most TCR beta V segments appeared in productive rearrangements about 87% or about 30% of the time, broadly matching IMGT annotations. Across donors, most TCR sequences were observed very rarely, whereas some public TCRs were present in many individuals. It was suggested by the authors that the approach could potentially be generalized to other disease states and immunological phenotypes. In a later analysis, most CMV-associated TCR beta chains were found to appear HLA-restricted, with HLA associations seemingly driven largely by CMV exposure. An association between a missense DCLRE1C variant and V-gene and J-gene trimming of TCR beta chains was found in a later genetic analysis and replicated in an independent cohort. The 87-base-pair reads could not distinguish some IMGT-functional V segments, including TRBV6-2 and TRBV6-3, so those segments were excluded. A total of 150 to 200 TCR beta chains were listed by the study as associated with cytomegalovirus. According to a later analysis, parvovirus B19, influenza, CMV and Epstein-Barr virus appeared linked to several top co-occurrence clusters. A later analysis found that HLA-associated TCR beta chains were more clonally expanded and had lower generation probabilities than equally common non-associated chains. The cohort was sequenced for TCR beta chains only, and without alpha or paired-chain data the features that could be detected were limited. Assigning TCR associations to individual alleles was difficult when HLA alleles, especially DR and DQ, strongly co-occurred. A few of the identified cytomegalovirus-associated TCR beta chains were confirmed in vitro to be specific for cytomegalovirus antigens. A group of highly shared sequence variants was considered likely to be a technical artifact of the sequencing pipeline. Because HLA typing was unavailable for some donors at each locus, only the typed subset was used in association tests. Presence/absence analyses assumed roughly uniform sequencing depth across donors, an assumption that may not hold. According to a later genetic analysis, donors in an Asian-associated ancestry cluster had fewer N-insertions in productive TCRs than the approximately 690-donor mean. The earlier analysis of around 600 of the donors excluded some 15 rarely observed V segments, including chromosome 9 orphons, because counts were too low. CMV serostatus was the only immune exposure information available for the cohort. Linkage disequilibrium might explain the correlated functional status among segregating V segments, but an unknown experimental factor could not be ruled out. A further reported finding was that TCR beta sequences accurately predicted the HLA-A and HLA-B alleles for most subjects in the first cohort.

The method was the immunoSEQ multiplex PCR assay. A mixture of 60 forward primers for TCR Vbeta segments and 13 reverse primers for TCR Jbeta segments was used in the multiplex PCR. The CDR3 region of rearranged TCR beta genes was amplified from genomic DNA by a multiplex PCR assay. On the Illumina HiSeq System, the amplified TCR beta libraries were sequenced as 87-base-pair reads. The paper's processing steps were these. A later analysis counted some 80 million unique TCR beta chains across the 650 to 700 repertoires, and some 12 million of these chains were shared by at least two donors. A nearest-neighbor algorithm error-corrected the raw reads and collapsed the reads into unique sequences, merging closely related sequences to remove PCR and sequencing errors. To assign V, D and J gene segments, CDR3 sequences were aligned to IMGT reference sequences. For a sequence to be retained, a match of at least six nucleotides was required to both a V gene segment and a J gene segment. A rearrangement counted as productive if the CDR3 had no stop codons and remained in frame with V and J, and every other rearrangement counted as non-productive. CDR3 was defined according to IMGT convention as the region running from the second conserved V-encoded cysteine to the conserved J-encoded phenylalanine. In an earlier analysis of more than 550 of the donors, sequences lacking an unambiguous match to a single V gene segment were excluded. In an earlier analysis of 587 of the donors, a V segment was called functional when productive rearrangements were above 56.7%, and segregating when the standard deviation between donors exceeded 5%. A statistical classification framework was built for diagnosing cytomegalovirus status from the catalog of TCR beta chain sequences. V and J gene assignment, in a later analysis, came from comparing TCR nucleotide sequences with IMGT/GENE-DB human TR gene sequences. In a later analysis, CDR3 sequences and most-parsimonious VDJ recombination scenarios were assigned using the TCRdist pipeline. In a later analysis, each TCR beta chain was defined by its CDR3 amino acid sequence together with its V-gene family, and reads lacking a unique V-gene family were excluded. To address suspected cross-contamination and a sequencing artifact, a later analysis removed approximately 600 highly shared, low-generation-probability nucleotide sequences. In a later analysis, a clonal expansion index was calculated for each public chain from normalized within-repertoire ranks of inferred template counts. A later analysis computed generation probabilities with a VDJ recombination model fitted to out-of-frame rearrangements, and checked the results against IGoR. Hypergeometric tests were used in a later analysis to score TCR-TCR, TCR-HLA and TCR-CMV co-occurrence, with a repertoire-size bias correction applied to the TCR pairs. In a later analysis, false discovery rates were estimated by permuting HLA or CMV assignments 20 times. In a later analysis, co-occurring TCRs were grouped with DBSCAN, and TCRdist sequence similarity was added when clustering was performed within HLA-allele-positive subsets. Co-occurrence clustering excluded repertoires with fewer than 30,000 or more than 120,000 public chains, plus five with anomalous nucleotide sharing. TCRdb holds this immuneACCESS table with in-frame rearrangements only. Some clones are missing; in checked studies, unresolved V genes explain under half, and the rest has no known cause. For V, J and clone size, that table is used; D and trimming come from the DNA. The sample table contains roughly 120,000 clones; only one count was recorded for around 80% of them. The ten biggest clones cover around 15% of the sample.

The germline V gene yields KGHSH for CDR1 and LQKENI for CDR2. From the cysteine up to the phenylalanine, the CDR3 has a length of 17 residues. Left in the record is the CDR3 DNA by itself, 51 bases read in frame from the first base. V drops 0 bases and J drops 5 bases, leaving 19 bases in between. Of note for this clone: There is no known antigen for this receptor. There are no base qualities to consult, and no much larger clone falls within one base.

The cohort was made up of around 720 healthy bone marrow donors. At the time of sampling, all cohort members were nominally healthy, though unrecorded immune exposures were likely present. The donor was CMV seropositive and was included in the group of approximately 310 seropositive cohort members. Each donor provided a peripheral blood sample, and peripheral blood mononuclear cells were used for TCR beta sequencing. Genomic DNA was extracted from the blood cell samples with the Qiagen DNeasy Blood Extraction Kit. Here the chain combines TRBV18 and TRBJ1-1; no D gene can be assigned with confidence. This TCR was recovered from a young man in good health and CMV-seropositive. Sequencing was done on a sample of PBMCs. The DNA sequence is as follows: TGTGCCAGCTCACCACCAGAGTTTCGCCCCCCCGGGACTGAAGCTTTCTTT. Translated, this is CASSPPEFRPPGTEAFF.